Detailed here is one T cell receptor (beta chain). The target antigen is unknown. Clones were sequenced by immunoSEQ multiplex PCR, and TCRdb holds only the in-frame ones, with some missing. The sample yields fewer than 30,000 clones, roughly 78% seen once. This specimen comes from a study of T cell responses to AZD1222 COVID-19 vaccine. Overall study findings and caveats: The CD4 TCRs associated with vaccination extended across spike and predominated at 160-218 and 743-854.

CDR3 length equals 15 residues. V lost 4 bases, J lost 7 bases, and 9 bases stayed unmatched. Per the germline V gene, CDR1 is LNHNV and CDR2 is YYDKDF (reference sequence). Here the sequenced sample was peripheral blood, taken on day 0 of AZD1222 vaccination. The TCR was taken from an adult in good health. The V call is TRBV15, the J call TRBJ1-4; 7 nucleotides agree with TRBD1. The CDR3 DNA reads TGTGCCACCAGCACCAGGGGGGTGCGGGTTGAAAAACTGTTTTTT. Encoded protein: CATSTRGVRVEKLFF.